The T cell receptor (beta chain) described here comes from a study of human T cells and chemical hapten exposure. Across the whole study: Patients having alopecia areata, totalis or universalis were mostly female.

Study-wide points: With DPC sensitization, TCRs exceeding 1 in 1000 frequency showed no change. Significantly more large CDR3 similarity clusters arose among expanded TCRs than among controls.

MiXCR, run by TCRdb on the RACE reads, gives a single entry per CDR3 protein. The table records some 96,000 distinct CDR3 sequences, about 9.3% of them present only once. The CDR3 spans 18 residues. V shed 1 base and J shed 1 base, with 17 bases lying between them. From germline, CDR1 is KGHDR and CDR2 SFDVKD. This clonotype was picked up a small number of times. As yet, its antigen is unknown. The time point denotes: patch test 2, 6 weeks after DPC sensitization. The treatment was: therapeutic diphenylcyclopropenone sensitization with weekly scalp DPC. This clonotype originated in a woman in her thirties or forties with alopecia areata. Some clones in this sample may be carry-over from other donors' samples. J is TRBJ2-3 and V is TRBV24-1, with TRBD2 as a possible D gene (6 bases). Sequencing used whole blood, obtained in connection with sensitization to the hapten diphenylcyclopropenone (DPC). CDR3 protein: CATSDFPMMERGTDTQYF. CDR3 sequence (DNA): TGTGCCACCAGTGATTTCCCCATGATGGAGCGGGGCACAGATACGCAGTATTTT.